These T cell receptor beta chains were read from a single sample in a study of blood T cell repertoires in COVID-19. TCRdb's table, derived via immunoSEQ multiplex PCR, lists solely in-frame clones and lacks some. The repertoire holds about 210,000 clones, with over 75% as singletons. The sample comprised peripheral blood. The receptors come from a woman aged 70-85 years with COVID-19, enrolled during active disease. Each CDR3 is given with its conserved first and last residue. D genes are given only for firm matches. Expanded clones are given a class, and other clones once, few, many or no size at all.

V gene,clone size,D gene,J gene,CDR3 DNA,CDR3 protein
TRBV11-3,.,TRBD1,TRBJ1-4,TGTGCCAGCAGCTTAAGGACAGGGGGAGAAAAACTGTTTTTT,CASSLRTGGEKLFF
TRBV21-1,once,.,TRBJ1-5,TGTGCCAGCAGCTCCTGGGACAGCCAGATAGGTTTTGGCAATCAGCCCCAGCATTTT,CASSSWDSQIGFGNQPQHF
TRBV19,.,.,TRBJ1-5,TGTGCCAGTAGTATAGCCGGAGGGGATCAGCCCCAGCATTTT,CASSIAGGDQPQHF
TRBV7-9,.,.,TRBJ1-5,TGTGCCACCTCCCGGGACAATCAGCCCCAGCATTTT,CATSRDNQPQHF
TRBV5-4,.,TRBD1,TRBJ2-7,TGTGCCAGCAGCTTGGGGGTGGGACAGGGGCCCATCTACGAGCAGTACTTC,CASSLGVGQGPIYEQYF
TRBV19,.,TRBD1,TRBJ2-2,TGTGCCTCTGGCACAGGGGGCGTAACCGGGGAGCTGTTTTTT,CASGTGGVTGELFF
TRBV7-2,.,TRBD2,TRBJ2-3,TGTGCCAGCAGCTATAGACTAGCGGGGGGGCCTGGGGATACGCAGTATTTT,CASSYRLAGGPGDTQYF
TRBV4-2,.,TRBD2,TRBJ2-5,TGTGCCAGCAGCCAAGAACGGAATAGCGGGGAGACCCAGTACTTC,CASSQERNSGETQYF
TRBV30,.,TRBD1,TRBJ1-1,TGTGCCTGGGAATCGACAGGGATCACTGAAGCTTTCTTT,CAWESTGITEAFF
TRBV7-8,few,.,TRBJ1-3,TGTGCCAGCAGACAAACGGGACACACTGGAAACACCATATATTTT,CASRQTGHTGNTIYF
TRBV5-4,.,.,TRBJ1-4,TGTGCCAGCAGCCCGGGGCCGCGGGGCGGGGAAAAACTGTTTTTT,CASSPGPRGGEKLFF
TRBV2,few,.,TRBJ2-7,TGTGCCAGCAGTCGTGAGGCTCGGCTGTACTTC,CASSREARLYF
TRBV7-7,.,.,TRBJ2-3,TGTGCTAGCAGCTTCAACGGGGGAAGAGATACGCAGTATTTT,CASSFNGGRDTQYF
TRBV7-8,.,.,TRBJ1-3,TGTGCCAGCAGCTCCCTACAGTTCTCTGGAAACACCATATATTTT,CASSSLQFSGNTIYF
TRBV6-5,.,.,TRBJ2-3,TGTGCCAGCAGTACACGGACAGACCTCAGGGATACGCAGTATTTT,CASSTRTDLRDTQYF
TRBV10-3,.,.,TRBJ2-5,TGTGCCATCAGCGCGACAGGCCTAGGCTCATCCCAGTACTTC,CAISATGLGSSQYF
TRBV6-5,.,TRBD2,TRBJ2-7,TGTGCCAGCAGTTGGGAGCTAGCGGGAGTCTACGAGCAGTACTTC,CASSWELAGVYEQYF
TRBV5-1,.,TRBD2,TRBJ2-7,TGCGCCAGCAGCAGAGATTCCGGGACTACCTACGAGCAGTACTTC,CASSRDSGTTYEQYF
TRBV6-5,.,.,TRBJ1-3,TGTGCCAGCAGCCCACCTCAGAGGAACACCATATATTTT,CASSPPQRNTIYF
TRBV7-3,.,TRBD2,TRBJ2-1,TGTGCCAGCAGCCCGTCGATTGGAGCGGGGGTGCACAATGAGCAGTTCTTC,CASSPSIGAGVHNEQFF
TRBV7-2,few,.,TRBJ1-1,TGTGCCAGCAGCTTAGCGCGGTCGGGGGGAAGCACTGAAGCTTTCTTT,CASSLARSGGSTEAFF
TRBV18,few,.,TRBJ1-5,TGTGCCAGCTCACCATCCGGGGGTACCAATCAGCCCCAGCATTTT,CASSPSGGTNQPQHF
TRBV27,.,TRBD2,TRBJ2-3,TGTGCCAGCAGCCGGGGACTAGCGGGCACAGATACGCAGTATTTT,CASSRGLAGTDTQYF
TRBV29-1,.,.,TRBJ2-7,TGCTGTTTTACAGGGAACTACGAGCAGTACTTC,CCFTGNYEQYF
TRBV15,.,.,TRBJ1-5,TGTGCCACCAGCAGAGATCCCAGGGTTAGCAATCAGCCCCAGCATTTT,CATSRDPRVSNQPQHF
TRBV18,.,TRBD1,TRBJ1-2,TGTGCCAGCTCACCACGGGGTGAGCAGGGGGCGTATGGCTACACCTTC,CASSPRGEQGAYGYTF
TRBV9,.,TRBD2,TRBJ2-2,TGTGCCAGCAGCGGCGACTTTAGCGGGGGGCAACCCGGGGAGCTGTTTTTT,CASSGDFSGGQPGELFF
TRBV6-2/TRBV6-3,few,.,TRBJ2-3,TGTGCCAGCAGTTGGCAGGACACAGATACGCAGTATTTT,CASSWQDTDTQYF
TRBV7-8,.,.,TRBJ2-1,TGTGCCAGCAGCTTACGGCGGGTGATAACCTACAATGAGCAGTTCTTC,CASSLRRVITYNEQFF
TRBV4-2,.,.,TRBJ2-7,TGTGCCAGCAGCCAGCTTGACGGGTTCGGGATAGCTCGTGAGCAGTACTTC,CASSQLDGFGIAREQYF
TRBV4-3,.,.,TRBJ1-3,TGCGCCAGCAGCCAAGATTGGGGGCCCAGAAACACCATATATTTT,CASSQDWGPRNTIYF
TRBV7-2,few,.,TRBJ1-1,TGTGCCAGCAGCTTGGGGAGGGTCGTGAACACTGAAGCTTTCTTT,CASSLGRVVNTEAFF
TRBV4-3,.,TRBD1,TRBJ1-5,TGCGCCAGCAGCCAAGTCTGGACAGGGGTACAGCCCCAGCATTTT,CASSQVWTGVQPQHF
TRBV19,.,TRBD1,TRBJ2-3,TGTGCCAGTAGTATAGAGGGGACAGGGTTCAAGCATACGCAGTATTTT,CASSIEGTGFKHTQYF
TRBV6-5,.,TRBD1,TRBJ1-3,TGTGCCAGCAGGGACAGGGGGCAAGGAAACACCATATATTTT,CASRDRGQGNTIYF
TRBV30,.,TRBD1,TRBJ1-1,TGTGCCTGGAGACGGACAGGGGGCGCGTCGAACACTGAAGCTTTCTTT,CAWRRTGGASNTEAFF
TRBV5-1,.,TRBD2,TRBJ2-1,TGCGCCAGCAGCTACGGGAGGTCTGGATTTGGAGGTGAGCAGTTCTTC,CASSYGRSGFGGEQFF
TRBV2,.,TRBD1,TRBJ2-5,TGTGCCAGCAGTGAGACAGGGACGAGGGAGACCCAGTACTTC,CASSETGTRETQYF
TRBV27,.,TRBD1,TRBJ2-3,TGTGCCAGCGGTTACTACAGGGGGCGCGAAGATACGCAGTATTTT,CASGYYRGREDTQYF
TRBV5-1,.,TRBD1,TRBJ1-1,TGCGCCAGCAGCCCCGGCGGGACAGCAAAGACCACTGAAGCTTTCTTT,CASSPGGTAKTTEAFF
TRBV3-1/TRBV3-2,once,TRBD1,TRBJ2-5,TGTGCCAGCAGCCTCCGGGACAGGGGACTACAAGAGACCCAGTACTTC,CASSLRDRGLQETQYF
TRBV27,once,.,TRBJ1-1,TGTGCCAGCAGATCACAGGGTTTGGGGAACACTGAAGCTTTCTTT,CASRSQGLGNTEAFF
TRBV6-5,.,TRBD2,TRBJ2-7,TGTGCCAGCAGCGCTGGTAGCGGGATCTACGAGCAGTACTTC,CASSAGSGIYEQYF
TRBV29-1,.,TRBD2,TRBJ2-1,TGCAGCGTCCCCCGGCTAGCGGGCCTTTTATCCTACAATGAGCAGTTCTTC,CSVPRLAGLLSYNEQFF
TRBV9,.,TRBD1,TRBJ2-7,TGTGCCAGCAGCGTCCGAGGGGGACAGAGCTACGAGCAGTACTTC,CASSVRGGQSYEQYF
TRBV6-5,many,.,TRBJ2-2,TGTGCCAGCAGGGTAGGGGGAGACACCGGGGAGCTGTTTTTT,CASRVGGDTGELFF
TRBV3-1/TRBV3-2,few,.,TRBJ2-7,TGTGCCAGCAGCCAAGGGCCAGGGGTGAACTACGAGCAGTACTTC,CASSQGPGVNYEQYF
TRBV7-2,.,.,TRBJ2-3,TGTGCCAGCAGCTTAGGTATAACAGATACGCAGTATTTT,CASSLGITDTQYF
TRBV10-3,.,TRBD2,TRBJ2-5,TGTGCCATCAGTGACACTAGCGGGGGGGCGTTAGAGACCCAGTACTTC,CAISDTSGGALETQYF
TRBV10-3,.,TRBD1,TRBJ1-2,TGTGCCACCAGTGAACTGACAGGGGGCCTCGGAACTGGCTACACCTTC,CATSELTGGLGTGYTF
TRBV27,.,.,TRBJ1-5,TGTGCCAGCAGTTTAGTGCTAAATCAGCCCCAGCATTTT,CASSLVLNQPQHF
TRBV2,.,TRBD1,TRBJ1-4,TGTGCCAGCAGTGAACAGGGGGCGCAGGGTAATGAAAAACTGTTTTTT,CASSEQGAQGNEKLFF
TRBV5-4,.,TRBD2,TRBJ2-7,TGTGCCAGCAGCTTGGACCGAAGCGGGGGCATCTCCTACGAGCAGTACTTC,CASSLDRSGGISYEQYF